A selection of T cell receptor beta chains follows, all from one sample in a study of blood T cells in healthy people across ages. TCRdb re-derived calls from the 5' RACE reads in MiXCR, one entry per CDR3 protein. In the table there are 800,000 or so distinct CDR3 sequences, about 25% of which are singletons. The sample also formed part of further work on T cells of mothers and their children.

Specimen: blood. The receptor set was obtained from a boy under 18 in good health. Both conserved end residues are part of each CDR3. Each record gives: J gene, D gene, clone size, V gene, CDR3 protein, CDR3 DNA. The D gene is left open where the match is weak. Some rows have no size entry. The others give once, few or many, or a class for an expanded clone.

TRBJ1-2,NA,NA,TRBV7-8,CATEGAPLYGYTF,TGTGCCACGGAAGGCGCGCCCCTCTATGGCTACACCTTC
TRBJ2-1,NA,few,TRBV4-3,CASSQEFGTTYNEQFF,TGCGCCAGCAGCCAAGAATTCGGGACAACCTACAATGAGCAGTTCTTC
TRBJ2-1,NA,few,TRBV6-2/TRBV6-3,CASAWGYEQFF,TGTGCCAGCGCCTGGGGCTATGAGCAGTTCTTC
TRBJ2-7,NA,few,TRBV6-5,CASSFLRGEQYF,TGTGCCAGCAGTTTTCTTAGGGGCGAGCAGTACTTC
TRBJ2-6,NA,NA,TRBV20-1,CSARDVRSGANVLTF,TGCAGTGCTAGAGATGTGCGCTCTGGGGCCAACGTCCTGACTTTC
TRBJ2-3,NA,few,TRBV29-1,CSVELGVRDTQYF,TGCAGCGTTGAATTGGGGGTCCGAGATACGCAGTATTTT
TRBJ1-4,TRBD1,few,TRBV29-1,CSVFRATGGDEKLFF,TGCAGCGTCTTTCGAGCGACAGGGGGGGATGAAAAACTGTTTTTT
TRBJ1-4,NA,NA,TRBV30,CAWSGGFNEKLFF,TGTGCCTGGAGTGGCGGATTTAATGAAAAACTGTTTTTT
TRBJ2-5,NA,few,TRBV3-1,CASSQVGVVQETQYF,TGTGCCAGCAGCCAAGTGGGGGTAGTTCAAGAGACCCAGTACTTC
TRBJ1-2,NA,NA,TRBV27,CASTPTAGGLYGYTF,TGTGCCAGCACTCCCACGGCGGGGGGGCTCTATGGCTACACCTTC
TRBJ2-4,TRBD2,few,TRBV29-1,CSVEERERAKNIQYF,TGCAGCGTTGAAGAGCGGGAGAGGGCCAAAAACATTCAGTACTTC
TRBJ2-1,NA,NA,TRBV12-3/TRBV12-4,CASSLREVNEQFF,TGTGCCAGCAGTTTAAGGGAGGTAAATGAGCAGTTCTTC
TRBJ2-5,NA,NA,TRBV19,CASSLMGGRITRETQYF,TGTGCCAGTAGTCTGATGGGGGGGCGCATAACACGGGAGACCCAGTACTTC
TRBJ2-5,NA,few,TRBV19,CASSIFNQETQYF,TGTGCCAGTAGTATATTCAACCAAGAGACCCAGTACTTC
TRBJ1-5,NA,NA,TRBV6-2/TRBV6-3,CASSYSNGIWPQHF,TGTGCCAGCAGTTACTCGAATGGGATATGGCCCCAGCATTTT
TRBJ2-1,NA,NA,TRBV12-3/TRBV12-4,CASSPPGPYNEQFF,TGTGCCAGCAGTCCGCCGGGACCCTACAATGAGCAGTTCTTC
TRBJ1-5,NA,NA,TRBV20-1,CSATEGGQFDQPQHF,TGCAGTGCTACTGAAGGGGGGCAGTTCGATCAGCCCCAGCATTTT
TRBJ2-7,NA,once,TRBV11-2,CASSLGHRAKPSYEQYF,TGTGCCAGCAGCTTAGGCCACAGGGCCAAGCCCTCCTACGAGCAGTACTTC
TRBJ1-2,TRBD1,many,TRBV6-1,CASSETGNYGYTF,TGTGCCAGCAGTGAGACAGGGAACTATGGCTACACCTTC
TRBJ2-4,TRBD2,few,TRBV29-1,CSVEDGSAGGVQYF,TGCAGCGTTGAAGATGGTTCCGCGGGAGGAGTTCAGTACTTC
TRBJ2-5,NA,NA,TRBV28,CASSLRGVSDHEQYF,TGTGCCAGCAGTTTAAGGGGAGTAAGCGACCATGAGCAGTACTTC
TRBJ1-2,NA,NA,TRBV29-1,CSVEQYGYTF,TGCAGCGTTGAACAGTATGGCTACACCTTC
TRBJ1-2,NA,few,TRBV20-1,CIVTRGGGYTF,TGCATAGTCACACGGGGAGGTGGCTACACCTTC
TRBJ1-5,NA,NA,TRBV13,CASSQGKQPQHF,TGTGCCAGCAGCCAGGGGAAGCAGCCCCAGCATTTT
TRBJ1-1,NA,NA,TRBV2,CASSEGEAFF,TGTGCCAGCAGTGAAGGGGAAGCTTTCTTT
TRBJ2-1,NA,few,TRBV20-1,CSAPRALSYNEQFF,TGCAGTGCCCCCAGGGCTCTCTCCTACAATGAGCAGTTCTTC
TRBJ2-7,TRBD1,NA,TRBV6-2/TRBV6-3,CASQTGAEQYF,TGTGCCAGCCAAACAGGGGCCGAGCAGTACTTC
TRBJ1-1,NA,few,TRBV19,CASSITRNEAFF,TGTGCCAGTAGTATAACCCGGAATGAAGCTTTCTTT
TRBJ1-5,NA,few,TRBV7-2,CASSPGTAGQPQHF,TGTGCCAGCAGCCCCGGGACGGCTGGGCAGCCCCAGCATTTT
TRBJ1-4,TRBD1,NA,TRBV27,CASSVQGVLREKLFF,TGTGCCAGCAGTGTACAGGGGGTCCTAAGGGAAAAACTGTTTTTT